This TCR beta chain was found in a study of blood T cells in healthy people across ages. This clonotype was counted ten times or more. Alongside a J-beta primer mix, a sample-barcoded 5' primer served in a second PCR lasting 7 to 11 cycles. TCRdb used MiXCR to reprocess the 5' RACE reads, holding one entry per CDR3 protein. This table holds fewer than 2,000,000 distinct CDR3 sequences, about 35% found once. Germline V gene sequence: CDR1 SQVTM, CDR2 ANQGSEA. The CDR3 consists of 11 residues. V was trimmed by 4 bases and J by 3 bases, leaving 6 bases between them. This TCR came from a woman aged 30 to 39 in good health. V gene TRBV29-1 combines with J gene TRBJ2-5; D is unclear. Sequenced sample: blood. The CDR3 here is CSVASKETQYF. The CDR3 DNA is TGCAGCGTTGCTTCTAAAGAGACCCAGTACTTC.